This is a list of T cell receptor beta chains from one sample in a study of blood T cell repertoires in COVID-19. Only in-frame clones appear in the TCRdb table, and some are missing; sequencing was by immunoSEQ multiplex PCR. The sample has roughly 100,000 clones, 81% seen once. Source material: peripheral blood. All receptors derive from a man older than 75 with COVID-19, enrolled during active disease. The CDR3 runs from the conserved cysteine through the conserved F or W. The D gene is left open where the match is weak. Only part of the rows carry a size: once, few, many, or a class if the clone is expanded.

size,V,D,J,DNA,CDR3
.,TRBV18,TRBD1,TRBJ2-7,TGTGCCAGCTCACTCACGGGACAGTTCTACGAGCAGTACTTC,CASSLTGQFYEQYF
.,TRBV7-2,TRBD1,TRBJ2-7,TGTGCCAGCAGCTTAACACAGGGGGCAAGGTCCTACGAGCAGTACTTC,CASSLTQGARSYEQYF
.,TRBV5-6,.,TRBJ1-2,TGTGCCAGCAGCTTTGAGGGAAGCGGCTACACCTTC,CASSFEGSGYTF
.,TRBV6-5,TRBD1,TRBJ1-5,TGTGCCACCCTACTACGGGACAGGGAGGTTCAGCCCCAGCATTTT,CATLLRDREVQPQHF
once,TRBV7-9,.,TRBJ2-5,TGTGCCAGCAGCTTGGGGACTTTACAAGAGACCCAGTACTTC,CASSLGTLQETQYF
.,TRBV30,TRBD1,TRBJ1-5,TGTGCCTGGTCCGACAGGGGTGATCAGCCCCAGCATTTT,CAWSDRGDQPQHF
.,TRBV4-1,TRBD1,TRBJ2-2,TGCGCCAGCAGCCACCCGGGACAGGGGAACACCGGGGAGCTGTTTTTT,CASSHPGQGNTGELFF
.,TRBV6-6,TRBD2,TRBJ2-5,TGTGCCAGCAGTTATGGGACTAGCGGGGAAGAGACCCAGTACTTC,CASSYGTSGEETQYF
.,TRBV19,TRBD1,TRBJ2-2,TGTGCCAGTAGTGGCATACAGGGGACGGGCACCGGGGAGCTGTTTTTT,CASSGIQGTGTGELFF
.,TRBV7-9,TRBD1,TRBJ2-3,TGTGCCAGCAGCCTCAGCAGGTTAAGGGGGCGCGGGACAGATACGCAGTATTTT,CASSLSRLRGRGTDTQYF
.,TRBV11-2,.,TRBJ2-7,TGTGCCAGCAGCTCCTACTACGAGCAGTACTTC,CASSSYYEQYF
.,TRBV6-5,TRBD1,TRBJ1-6,TGTGCCAGCAGTTACTCCGGGACAGGGTTTTCACCCCTCCACTTT,CASSYSGTGFSPLHF
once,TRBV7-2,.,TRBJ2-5,TGTGCCAGCAGCTTAGCGAGACGGGTCCAAGAGACCCAGTACTTC,CASSLARRVQETQYF
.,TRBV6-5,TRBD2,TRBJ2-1,TGTGCCAGCAGCGGGGGACTAGCGGGGGACAATGAGCAGTTCTTC,CASSGGLAGDNEQFF
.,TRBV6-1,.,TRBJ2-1,TGTGCCAGCAGTGAACTGGCGGGGCGCCCGTACAATGAGCAGTTCTTC,CASSELAGRPYNEQFF
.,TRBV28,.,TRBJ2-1,TGTGCCAGCAGGGAGAGGGCCAATGAGCAGTTCTTC,CASRERANEQFF
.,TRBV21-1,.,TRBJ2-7,TGTGCCAGCAGCACGGTCCAGGGATACGAGCAGTACTTC,CASSTVQGYEQYF
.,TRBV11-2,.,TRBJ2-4,TGTGCCAGCAGCTTTAACAGGGTGACCAAAAACATTCAGTACTTC,CASSFNRVTKNIQYF
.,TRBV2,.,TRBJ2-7,TGTGCCAGCAGCGAACAGGCTTCCTACGAGCAGTACTTC,CASSEQASYEQYF
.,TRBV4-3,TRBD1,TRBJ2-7,TGCGCCAGCAGCCAAGGGCCCCGGGACAGACTTTTTCTCTACGAGCAGTACTTC,CASSQGPRDRLFLYEQYF
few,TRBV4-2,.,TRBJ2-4,TGTGCCAGCAGCCAAGATCTTAGAATTCAGTACTTC,CASSQDLRIQYF
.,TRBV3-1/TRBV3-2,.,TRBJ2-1,TGTGCCAGCAGCCAGGATCTGGGGGGACCCATCCCTCGGCAGTTCTTC,CASSQDLGGPIPRQFF
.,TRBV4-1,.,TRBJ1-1,TGCGCCAGCAGCCAAGATAGAAGGAGGAACACTGAAGCTTTCTTT,CASSQDRRRNTEAFF
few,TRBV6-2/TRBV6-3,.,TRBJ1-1,TGTGCCAGCAGTTACGGAGGGGACACTGAAGCTTTCTTT,CASSYGGDTEAFF
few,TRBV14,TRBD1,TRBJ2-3,TGTGCCAGCAGCCGAAGACAGGGTACCTTGGATACGCAGTATTTT,CASSRRQGTLDTQYF
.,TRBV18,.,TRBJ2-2,TGTGCCAGCTCATCCCGCTTGATCCAGGGAATAGCCGGGGAGCTGTTTTTT,CASSSRLIQGIAGELFF
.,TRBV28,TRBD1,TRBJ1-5,TGTGCCAGCAGTTTGACAGGGGGATATCAGCCCCAGCATTTT,CASSLTGGYQPQHF
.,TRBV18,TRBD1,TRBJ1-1,TGTGCCAGCTCACCCAACGCTCCCCGGACAGGGGGGAACACTGAAGCTTTCTTT,CASSPNAPRTGGNTEAFF
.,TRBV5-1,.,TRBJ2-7,TGCGCCAGCAGCTTGGCCCTCTCGACAGCCTACGAGCAGTACTTC,CASSLALSTAYEQYF
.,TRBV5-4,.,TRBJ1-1,TGTGCCAGCAGCTTGGGAGGCGTCTGGAGTGAAGCTTTCTTT,CASSLGGVWSEAFF
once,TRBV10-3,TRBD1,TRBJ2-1,TGTGCCATCAGTGAAATCCCGGGACAGGGAAGGGGCTCCTACAATGAGCAGTTCTTC,CAISEIPGQGRGSYNEQFF
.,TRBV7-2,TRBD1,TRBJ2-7,TGTGCCAGCAGCTTAGACAGGGGTTCCTACGAGCAGTACTTC,CASSLDRGSYEQYF
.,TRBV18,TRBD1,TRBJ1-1,TGTGCCAGCACCCTACAGGGGGATGTAAACACTGAAGCTTTCTTT,CASTLQGDVNTEAFF
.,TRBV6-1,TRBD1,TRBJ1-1,TGTGCCAGCAGTAAAGCAACAGGGGGGGCTTTCTTT,CASSKATGGAFF
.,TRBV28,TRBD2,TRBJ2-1,TGTGCCAGCAGTTTATTAGCTGGAGCGGGGTCTAGGGGGCAGTTCTTC,CASSLLAGAGSRGQFF
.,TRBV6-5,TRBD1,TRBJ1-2,TGTGCCAGCACGGTTGACAGGGGGCGGGCGTCAGGCTACACCTTC,CASTVDRGRASGYTF
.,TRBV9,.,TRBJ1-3,TGTGCCAGCAGCGTAGCGGAGAGGGGGGGAAACACCATATATTTT,CASSVAERGGNTIYF
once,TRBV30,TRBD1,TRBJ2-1,TGTGCCTGGGGGGGGAGCCGGGACAGGAAGTTCTTC,CAWGGSRDRKFF
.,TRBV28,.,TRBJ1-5,TGTGCCAGCACCTATAGGAGGAGGGGTGACAATCAGCCCCAGCATTTT,CASTYRRRGDNQPQHF
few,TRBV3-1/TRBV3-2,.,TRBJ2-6,TGTGCCAGCAGCACCAGGGTATCCGGGGCCAACGTCCTGACTTTC,CASSTRVSGANVLTF
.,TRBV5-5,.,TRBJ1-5,TGTGCCAGCAGCCAACAGATGGGAGGGGAAAGGGCCCAGCATTTT,CASSQQMGGERAQHF